This TCR beta chain was captured in a study of shared clonotypes between healthy human individuals. Study observations and caveats: Estimated clonotype richness was generally higher in naive than memory subsets.

This clone occurred a few times. Its target is not known. The CDR3 totals 11 residues. Trimming took off 4 bases at V and 6 bases at J, with 6 bases between the two ends. Germline V gives CDR1 LNHDA, CDR2 SQIVND (reference sequence). Method: immunoSEQ multiplex PCR; TCRdb's copy keeps in-frame clones and lacks some. The sample carries 2 million to 2.5 million clones, roughly 93% recorded once. This TCR was recovered from a man between 18 and 29 years old in good health. Some clones in this sample may be carry-over from other donors' samples. Sequenced input: naive CD4+ T cells from PBMCs. Subset: CD45RA+ positively selected. The chain links TRBV19 to TRBJ1-2; the D gene is possibly TRBD1 (6 bases). As DNA, the CDR3 is TGTGCCAGTAGTAACAGGGATGGCTACACCTTC. Encoded protein: CASSNRDGYTF.